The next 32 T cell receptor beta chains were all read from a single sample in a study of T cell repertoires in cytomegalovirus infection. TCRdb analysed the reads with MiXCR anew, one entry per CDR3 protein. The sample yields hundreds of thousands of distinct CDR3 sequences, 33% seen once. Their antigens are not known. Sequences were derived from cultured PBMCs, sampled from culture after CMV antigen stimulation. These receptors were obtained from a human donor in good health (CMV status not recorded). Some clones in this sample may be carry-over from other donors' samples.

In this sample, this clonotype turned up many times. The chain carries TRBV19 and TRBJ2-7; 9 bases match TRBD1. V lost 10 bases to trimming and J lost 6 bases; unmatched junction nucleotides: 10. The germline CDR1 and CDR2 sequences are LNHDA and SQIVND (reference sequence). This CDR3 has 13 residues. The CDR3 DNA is TGTGCCACCGACCCGGGACAGGGAGGCGAGCAGTACTTC. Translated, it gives CATDPGQGGEQYF.

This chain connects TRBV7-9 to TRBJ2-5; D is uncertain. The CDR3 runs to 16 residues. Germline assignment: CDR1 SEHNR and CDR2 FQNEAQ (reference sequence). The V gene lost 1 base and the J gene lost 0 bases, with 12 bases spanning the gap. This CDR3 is CASSLGWGQHQETQYF. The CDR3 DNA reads TGTGCCAGCAGCTTAGGGTGGGGTCAGCACCAAGAGACCCAGTACTTC.

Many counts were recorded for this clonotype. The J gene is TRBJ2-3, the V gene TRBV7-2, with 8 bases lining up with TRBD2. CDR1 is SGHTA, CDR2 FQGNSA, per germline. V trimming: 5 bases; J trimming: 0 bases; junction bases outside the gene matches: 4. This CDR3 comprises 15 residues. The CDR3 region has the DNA TGTGCCAGCAGCCGCGGGGGGCACAGCACAGATACGCAGTATTTT. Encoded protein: CASSRGGHSTDTQYF.

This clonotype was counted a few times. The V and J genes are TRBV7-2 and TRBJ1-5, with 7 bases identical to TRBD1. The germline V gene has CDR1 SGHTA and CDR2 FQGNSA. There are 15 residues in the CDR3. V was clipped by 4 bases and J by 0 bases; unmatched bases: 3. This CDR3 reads CASSYGQASNQPQHF. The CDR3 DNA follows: TGTGCCAGCAGCTATGGACAGGCTAGCAATCAGCCCCAGCATTTT.

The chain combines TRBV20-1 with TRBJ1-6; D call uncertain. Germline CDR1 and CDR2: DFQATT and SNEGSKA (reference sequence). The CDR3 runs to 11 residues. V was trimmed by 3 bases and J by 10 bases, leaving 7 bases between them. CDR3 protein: CSARTVSPLHF. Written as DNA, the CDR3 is TGCAGTGCTAGGACTGTATCACCCCTCCACTTT.

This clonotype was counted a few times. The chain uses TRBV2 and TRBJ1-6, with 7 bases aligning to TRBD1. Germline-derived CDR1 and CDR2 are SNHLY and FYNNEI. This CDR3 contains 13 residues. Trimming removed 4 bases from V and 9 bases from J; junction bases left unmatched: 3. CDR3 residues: CASSGRGISPLHF. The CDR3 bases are TGTGCCAGCAGTGGCAGGGGGATTTCACCCCTCCACTTT.

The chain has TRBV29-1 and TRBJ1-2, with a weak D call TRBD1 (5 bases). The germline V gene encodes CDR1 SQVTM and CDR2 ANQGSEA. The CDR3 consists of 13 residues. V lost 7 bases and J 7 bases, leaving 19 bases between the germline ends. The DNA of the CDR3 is TGCAGCGATGTTCCAGCGGGGCAGGGTGGCTACACCTTC. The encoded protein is CSDVPAGQGGYTF.

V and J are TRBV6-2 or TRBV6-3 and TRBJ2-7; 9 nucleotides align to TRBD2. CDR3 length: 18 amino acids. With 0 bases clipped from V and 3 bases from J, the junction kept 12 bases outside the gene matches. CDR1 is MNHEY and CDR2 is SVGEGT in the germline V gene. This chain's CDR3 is CASSYSPTGTSSYYEQYF. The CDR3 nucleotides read TGTGCCAGCAGTTACTCTCCCACCGGGACTAGCTCCTACTACGAGCAGTACTTC.

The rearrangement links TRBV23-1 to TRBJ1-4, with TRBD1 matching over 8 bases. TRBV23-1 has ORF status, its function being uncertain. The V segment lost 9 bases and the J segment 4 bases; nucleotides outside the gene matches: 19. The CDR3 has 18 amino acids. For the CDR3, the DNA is TGCGCCAGTCCCCGAAGTGGCGGACAGGGAGGTCTTAATGAAAAACTGTTTTTT. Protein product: CASPRSGGQGGLNEKLFF.

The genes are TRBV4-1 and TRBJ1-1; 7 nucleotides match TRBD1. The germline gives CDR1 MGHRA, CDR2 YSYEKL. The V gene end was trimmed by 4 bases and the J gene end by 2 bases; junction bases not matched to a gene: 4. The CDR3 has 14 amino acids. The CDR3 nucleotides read TGCGCCAGCAGCCGGGACAGCGCCAACACTGAAGCTTTCTTT. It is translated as CASSRDSANTEAFF.

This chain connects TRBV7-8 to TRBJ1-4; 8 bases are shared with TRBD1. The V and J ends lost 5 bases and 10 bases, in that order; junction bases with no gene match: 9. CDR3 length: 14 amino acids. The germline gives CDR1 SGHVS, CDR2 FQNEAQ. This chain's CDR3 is CASSVDRGSRKLFF. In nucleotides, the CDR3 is TGTGCCAGCAGCGTCGACAGGGGTTCGAGAAAACTGTTTTTT. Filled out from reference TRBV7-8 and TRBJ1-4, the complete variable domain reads GAGVSQSPRYKVAKRGQDVALRCDPISGHVSLFWYQQALGQGPEFLTYFQNEAQLDKSGLPSDRFFAERPEGSVSTLKIQRTQQEDSAVYLCASSVDRGSRKLFFGSGTQLSVL.

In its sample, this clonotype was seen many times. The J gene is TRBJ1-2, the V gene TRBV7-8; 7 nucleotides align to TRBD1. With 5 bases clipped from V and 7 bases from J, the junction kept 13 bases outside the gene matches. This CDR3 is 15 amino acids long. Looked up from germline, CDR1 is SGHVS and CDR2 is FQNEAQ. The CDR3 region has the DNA TGTGCCAGCAGCAACCGACAGGGAAAAAGGTCTGGCTACACCTTC. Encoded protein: CASSNRQGKRSGYTF.

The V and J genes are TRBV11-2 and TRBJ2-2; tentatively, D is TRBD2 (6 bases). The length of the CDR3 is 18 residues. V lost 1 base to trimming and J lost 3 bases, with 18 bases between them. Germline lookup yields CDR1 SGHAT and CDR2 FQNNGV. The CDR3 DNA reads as TGTGCCAGCAGCTTAGGCCCGGACGGGAGATTATACACCGGGGAGCTGTTTTTT. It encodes CASSLGPDGRLYTGELFF.

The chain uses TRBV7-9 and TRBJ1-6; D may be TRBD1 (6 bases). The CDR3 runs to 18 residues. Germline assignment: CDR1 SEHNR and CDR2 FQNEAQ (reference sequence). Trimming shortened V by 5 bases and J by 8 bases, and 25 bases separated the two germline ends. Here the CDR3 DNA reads TGTGCCAGCAGCAGGGGGAGGCTCGGACGACGAGGAGATTCACCCCTCCACTTT. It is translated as CASSRGRLGRRGDSPLHF.

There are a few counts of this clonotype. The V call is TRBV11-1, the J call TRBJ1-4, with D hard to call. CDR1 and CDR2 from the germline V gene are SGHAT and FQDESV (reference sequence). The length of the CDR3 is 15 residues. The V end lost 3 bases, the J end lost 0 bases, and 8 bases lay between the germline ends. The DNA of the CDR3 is TGTGCCAGCAGCTTGCGGGAAGCAACTAATGAAAAACTGTTTTTT. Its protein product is CASSLREATNEKLFF.

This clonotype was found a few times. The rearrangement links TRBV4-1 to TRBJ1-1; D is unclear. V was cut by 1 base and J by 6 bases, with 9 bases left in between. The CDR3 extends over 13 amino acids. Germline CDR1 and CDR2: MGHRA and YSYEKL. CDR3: CASSQVIGPEAFF. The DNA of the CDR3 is TGCGCCAGCAGCCAAGTTATTGGTCCTGAAGCTTTCTTT.

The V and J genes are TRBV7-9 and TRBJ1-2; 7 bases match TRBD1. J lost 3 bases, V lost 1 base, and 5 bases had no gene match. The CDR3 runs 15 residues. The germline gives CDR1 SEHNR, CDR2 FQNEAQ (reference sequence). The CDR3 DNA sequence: TGTGCCAGCAGCTTAGAAAGGGGGCACTACTATGGCTACACCTTC. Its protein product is CASSLERGHYYGYTF. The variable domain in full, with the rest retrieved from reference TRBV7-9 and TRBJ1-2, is DTGVSQNPRHKITKRGQNVTFRCDPISEHNRLYWYRQTLGQGPEFLTYFQNEAQLEKSRLLSDRFSAERPKGSFSTLEIQRTEQGDSAMYLCASSLERGHYYGYTFGSGTRLTVV.

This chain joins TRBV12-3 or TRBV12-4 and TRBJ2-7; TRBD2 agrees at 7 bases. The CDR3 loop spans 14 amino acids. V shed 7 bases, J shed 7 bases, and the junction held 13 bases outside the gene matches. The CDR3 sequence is CASTQSGVPTEQYF. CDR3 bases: TGTGCCAGCACCCAAAGCGGGGTGCCGACAGAGCAGTACTTC.

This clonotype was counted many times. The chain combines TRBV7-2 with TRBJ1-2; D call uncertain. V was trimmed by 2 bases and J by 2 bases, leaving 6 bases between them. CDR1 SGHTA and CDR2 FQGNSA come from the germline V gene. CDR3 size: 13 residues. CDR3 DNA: TGTGCCAGCAGCTTACCCTCCAACTATGGCTACACCTTC. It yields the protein CASSLPSNYGYTF. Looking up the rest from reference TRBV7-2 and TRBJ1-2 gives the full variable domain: GAGVSQSPSNKVTEKGKDVELRCDPISGHTALYWYRQSLGQGLEFLIYFQGNSAPDKSGLPSDRFSAERTGGSVSTLTIQRTQQEDSAVYLCASSLPSNYGYTFGSGTRLTVV.

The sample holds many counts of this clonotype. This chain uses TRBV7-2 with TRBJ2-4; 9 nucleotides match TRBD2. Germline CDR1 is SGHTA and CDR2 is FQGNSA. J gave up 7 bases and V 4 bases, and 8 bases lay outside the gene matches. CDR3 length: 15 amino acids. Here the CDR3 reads CASSSSGTSSNIQYF. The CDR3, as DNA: TGTGCCAGCAGCTCATCCGGGACTAGCAGCAACATTCAGTACTTC.

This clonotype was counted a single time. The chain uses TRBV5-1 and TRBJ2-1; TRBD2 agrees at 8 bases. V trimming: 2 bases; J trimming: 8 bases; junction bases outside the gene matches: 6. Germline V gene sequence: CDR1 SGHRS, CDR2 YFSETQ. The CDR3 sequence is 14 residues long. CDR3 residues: CASSFSGTRYEQFF. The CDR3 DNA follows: TGCGCCAGCAGCTTTAGCGGGACCCGGTATGAGCAGTTCTTC.

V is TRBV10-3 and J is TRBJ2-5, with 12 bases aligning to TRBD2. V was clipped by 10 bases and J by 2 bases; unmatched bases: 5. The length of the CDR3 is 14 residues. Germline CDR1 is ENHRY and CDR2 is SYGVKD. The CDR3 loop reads CATTSGGSQETQYF. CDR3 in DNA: TGTGCCACCACTAGCGGGGGGTCGCAAGAGACCCAGTACTTC.

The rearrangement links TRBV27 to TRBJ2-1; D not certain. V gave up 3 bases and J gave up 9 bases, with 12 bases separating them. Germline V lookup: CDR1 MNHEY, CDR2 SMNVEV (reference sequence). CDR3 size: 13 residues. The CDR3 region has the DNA TGTGCCAGCAGTTTGTCTAAGTTGCGTGAGCAGTTCTTC. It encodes CASSLSKLREQFF.

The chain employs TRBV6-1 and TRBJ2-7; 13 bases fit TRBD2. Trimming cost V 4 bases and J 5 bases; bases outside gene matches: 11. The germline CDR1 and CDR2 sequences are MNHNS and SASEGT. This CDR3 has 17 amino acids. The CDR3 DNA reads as TGTGCCAGCAGTGCCCCCGGACTAGCGGGAGTTTTCCACGAGCAGTACTTC. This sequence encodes CASSAPGLAGVFHEQYF.

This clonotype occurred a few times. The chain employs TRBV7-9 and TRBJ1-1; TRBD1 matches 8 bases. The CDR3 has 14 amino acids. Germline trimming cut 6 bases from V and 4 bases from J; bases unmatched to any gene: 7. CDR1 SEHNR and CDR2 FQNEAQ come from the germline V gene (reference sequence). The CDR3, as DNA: TGTGCCAGCAGAGAAAGACAGGGGAGCACTGAAGCTTTCTTT. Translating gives CASRERQGSTEAFF.

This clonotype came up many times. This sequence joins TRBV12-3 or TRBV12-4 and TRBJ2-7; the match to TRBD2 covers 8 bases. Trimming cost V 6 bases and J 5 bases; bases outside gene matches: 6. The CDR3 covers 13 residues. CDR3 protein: CASSTAGDNEQYF. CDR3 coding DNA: TGTGCCAGCAGCACAGCGGGAGACAACGAGCAGTACTTC.

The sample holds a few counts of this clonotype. For the CDR3, the DNA is TGTGCCAGCACAGCAACGGGCTCCTACGAGCAGTACTTC. Protein sequence: CASTATGSYEQYF. V is TRBV12-3 or TRBV12-4 and J is TRBJ2-7; D remains ambiguous. V lost 7 bases and J lost 0, with 10 bases in between. The CDR3 consists of 13 residues.

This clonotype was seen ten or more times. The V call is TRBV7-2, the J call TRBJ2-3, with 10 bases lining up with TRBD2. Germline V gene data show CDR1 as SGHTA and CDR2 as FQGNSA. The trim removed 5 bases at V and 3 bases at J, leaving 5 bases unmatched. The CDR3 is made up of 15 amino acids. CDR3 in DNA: TGTGCCAGCAGCATTCTAGCGGGAGTAACAGATACGCAGTATTTT. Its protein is CASSILAGVTDTQYF.

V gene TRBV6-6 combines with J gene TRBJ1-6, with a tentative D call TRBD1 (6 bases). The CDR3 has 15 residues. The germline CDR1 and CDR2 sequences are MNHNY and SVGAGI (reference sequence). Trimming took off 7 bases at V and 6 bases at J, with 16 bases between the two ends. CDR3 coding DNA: TGTGCCAGCATCAAACGTCAGGGGTCTAATTCACCCCTCCACTTT. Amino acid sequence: CASIKRQGSNSPLHF.

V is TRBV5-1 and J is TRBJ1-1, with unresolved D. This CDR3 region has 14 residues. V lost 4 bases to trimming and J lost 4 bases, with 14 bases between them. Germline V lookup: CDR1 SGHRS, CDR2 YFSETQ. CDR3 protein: CASSNSAGGTEAFF. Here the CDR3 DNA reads TGCGCCAGCAGCAACAGTGCGGGAGGCACTGAAGCTTTCTTT.

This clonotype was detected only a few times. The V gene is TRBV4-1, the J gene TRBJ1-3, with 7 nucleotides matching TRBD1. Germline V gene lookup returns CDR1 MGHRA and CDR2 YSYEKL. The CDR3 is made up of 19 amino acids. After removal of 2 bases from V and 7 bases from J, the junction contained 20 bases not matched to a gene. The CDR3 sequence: CASSQRAFGIEQGFNTIYF. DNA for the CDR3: TGCGCCAGCAGCCAACGAGCATTCGGTATTGAACAGGGGTTCAACACCATATATTTT.

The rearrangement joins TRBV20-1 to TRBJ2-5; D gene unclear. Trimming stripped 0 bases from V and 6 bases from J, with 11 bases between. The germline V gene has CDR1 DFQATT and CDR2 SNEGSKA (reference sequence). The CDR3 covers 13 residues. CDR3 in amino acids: CSARDGTPKTQYF. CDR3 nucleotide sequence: TGCAGTGCTAGAGATGGTACCCCCAAGACCCAGTACTTC.